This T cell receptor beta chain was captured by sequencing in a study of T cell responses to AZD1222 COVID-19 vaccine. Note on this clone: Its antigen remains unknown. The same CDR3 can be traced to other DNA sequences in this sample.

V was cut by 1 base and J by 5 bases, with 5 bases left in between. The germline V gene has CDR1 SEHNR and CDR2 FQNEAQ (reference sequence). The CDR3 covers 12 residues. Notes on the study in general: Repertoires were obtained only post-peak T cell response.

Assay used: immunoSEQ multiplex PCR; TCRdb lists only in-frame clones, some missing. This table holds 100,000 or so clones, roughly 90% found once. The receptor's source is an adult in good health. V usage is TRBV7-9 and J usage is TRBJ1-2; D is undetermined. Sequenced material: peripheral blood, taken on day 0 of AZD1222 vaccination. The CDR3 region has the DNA TGTGCCAGCAGCTTAGTCGGGTATGGCTACACCTTC. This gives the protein CASSLVGYGYTF.